The 23 T cell receptor beta chains reported below all come from one sample, sequenced in a study of T-cell reconstitution after alpha-beta-depleted transplantation in children. Unique molecular identifiers were incorporated when the TCRbeta library was constructed. TCRdb independently ran MiXCR on the PCR reads; one entry per CDR3 protein. The repertoire has about 600,000 distinct CDR3 sequences, over 9.5% of them found once; the top ten carry about 4%. The sample here was PBMCs from the stem cell graft donor, taken from the stem cell graft. These receptors came from a human donor who donated a stem cell graft to a child with acute myeloid leukemia.

V is TRBV28 and J is TRBJ2-2; TRBD1 matches 12 bases. Germline V gives CDR1 MDHEN, CDR2 SYDVKM. V shed 6 bases and J 6 bases; nucleotides not matched to a gene: 5. The CDR3 covers 15 residues. CDR3 sequence (DNA): TGTGCCAGCAGGGGGGACAGGGGGCTTGCCGGGGAGCTGTTTTTT. Translated: CASRGDRGLAGELFF. The complete variable domain, with remaining parts taken from reference TRBV28 and TRBJ2-2, reads DVKVTQSSRYLVKRTGEKVFLECVQDMDHENMFWYRQDPGLGLRLIYFSYDVKMKEKGDIPEGYSVSREKKERFSLILESASTNQTSMYLCASRGDRGLAGELFFGEGSRLTVL.

The chain joins TRBV5-1 to TRBJ2-5, with TRBD1 matching 7 bases. There are 15 residues in the CDR3. Per germline, CDR1 SGHRS and CDR2 YFSETQ. J was trimmed by 1 base and V by 5 bases; bases with no gene match: 8. In nucleotides, the CDR3 is TGCGCCAGCAGGGACGCAGGGACAGCCCAAGAGACCCAGTACTTC. Translating it yields CASRDAGTAQETQYF. Full variable domain (missing parts from reference TRBV5-1 and TRBJ2-5): KAGVTQTPRYLIKTRGQQVTLSCSPISGHRSVSWYQQTPGQGLQFLFEYFSETQRNKGNFPGRFSGRQFSNSRSEMNVSTLELGDSALYLCASRDAGTAQETQYFGPGTRLLVL.

The genes are TRBV20-1 and TRBJ1-3; the D is unclear. The V gene's germline CDR1 is DFQATT and CDR2 SNEGSKA (reference sequence). This CDR3 has 14 residues. Trimming removed 0 bases at V and 4 bases at J, with 10 bases between. The CDR3: CSARDGSVGNTIYF. The CDR3 DNA follows: TGCAGTGCTAGAGATGGGTCCGTCGGAAACACCATATATTTT.

The chain couples TRBV15 to TRBJ2-3; TRBD2 agrees at 12 bases. CDR3 length: 15 amino acids. Germline V CDR1 and CDR2: LNHNV, YYDKDF (reference sequence). The V gene end was trimmed by 2 bases and the J gene end by 4 bases; junction bases not matched to a gene: 1. The CDR3 spells CATSRLAGGPDTQYF. CDR3 nucleotide sequence: TGTGCCACCAGCAGACTAGCGGGAGGGCCAGATACGCAGTATTTT.

This clonotype occurred a few times. The chain uses TRBV4-2 and TRBJ1-6; tentative D call: TRBD1 (6 bases). V was cut by 0 bases and J by 14 bases, with 14 bases left in between. This CDR3 contains 14 residues. The germline CDR1 and CDR2 sequences are LGHNA and YNFKEQ. CDR3 region: CASSQDLLDRALHF. The CDR3 coding sequence is TGTGCCAGCAGCCAAGATCTTTTGGACAGAGCCCTCCACTTT.

In its sample, this clonotype was seen many times. The rearrangement uses TRBV6-1 and TRBJ2-6; TRBD1 matches 11 bases. The J segment lost 2 bases and the V segment lost 10 bases, leaving 4 bases of the junction unmatched. Per germline, CDR1 MNHNS and CDR2 SASEGT. The CDR3 has 15 amino acids. The CDR3 sequence is CATGTGGAGANVLTF. The DNA of the CDR3 is TGTGCCACTGGGACAGGGGGAGCTGGGGCCAACGTCCTGACTTTC.

This clonotype was counted only a few times. This sequence joins TRBV20-1 and TRBJ2-7, with 9 bases identical to TRBD2. Germline assignment: CDR1 DFQATT and CDR2 SNEGSKA (reference sequence). This CDR3 contains 18 residues. The V gene end was trimmed by 3 bases and the J gene end by 1 base; junction bases not matched to a gene: 16. The CDR3 nucleotides are TGCAGTGCTAGGATTCATGGGGCTAGCGGGATTAGGTCCTACGAGCAGTACTTC. Its translation: CSARIHGASGIRSYEQYF.

This clonotype was seen at least ten times. The chain employs TRBV5-1 and TRBJ2-1, with TRBD2 matching 10 bases. Losses at the gene ends were 4 bases for V and 7 bases for J; bases not matched to a gene: 5. The CDR3 loop spans 14 amino acids. CDR1 SGHRS and CDR2 YFSETQ come from the germline V gene. The CDR3 spells CASSQTAGGNEQFF. The CDR3 region has the DNA TGCGCCAGCAGCCAAACAGCGGGAGGGAATGAGCAGTTCTTC.

This clonotype has a count of ten or more. This chain joins TRBV20-1 and TRBJ2-3; possible D gene TRBD1, 6 bases. The CDR3 is 15 amino acids. The ends were cut back, 5 bases at V and 3 bases at J, with 18 bases in the middle. Germline V gives CDR1 DFQATT, CDR2 SNEGSKA (reference sequence). CDR3 sequence (DNA): TGCAGTGCTCCGTCAAAGAGGGGGATAACAGATACGCAGTATTTT. As protein: CSAPSKRGITDTQYF.

This clonotype was seen only a few times. V gene TRBV5-1 combines with J gene TRBJ2-5, with D uncertain. The V end was cut by 0 bases, the J end by 1 base, with 7 bases between. This CDR3 has 14 amino acids. CDR1 is SGHRS and CDR2 is YFSETQ in the germline V gene. The CDR3 loop reads CASSLGLVQETQYF. CDR3 bases: TGCGCCAGCAGCTTGGGGTTGGTCCAAGAGACCCAGTACTTC.

There are a few counts of this clonotype. The rearrangement joins TRBV20-1 to TRBJ2-1; D is uncertain. The CDR3 totals 14 residues. With 6 bases removed from V and 0 bases from J, the gap between germline ends came to 12 bases. Germline V gives CDR1 DFQATT, CDR2 SNEGSKA (reference sequence). CDR3 protein: CSAPPAGSYNEQFF. CDR3 DNA sequence: TGCAGTGCCCCCCCCGCAGGCTCCTACAATGAGCAGTTCTTC.

This clonotype was seen at least ten times. The chain is built from TRBV12-3 or TRBV12-4 and TRBJ2-4; TRBD1 matches at 9 bases. This CDR3 is built from 14 residues. V dropped 4 bases and J dropped 7; count of bases not matched to a gene: 5. CDR3 in amino acids: CASSSGTGKNIQYF. Written as DNA, the CDR3 is TGTGCCAGCAGTTCCGGGACAGGGAAGAACATTCAGTACTTC.

This clonotype was counted at least ten times. The chain uses TRBV12-3 or TRBV12-4 and TRBJ1-1; D may be TRBD1 (5 bases). This CDR3 contains 11 residues. The V gene lost 6 bases and the J gene lost 5 bases, with 7 bases spanning the gap. This CDR3 reads CASRQGTEAFF. The CDR3 bases are TGTGCCAGCAGGCAGGGAACTGAAGCTTTCTTT.

This clonotype has a handful of counts. The genes are TRBV5-1 and TRBJ2-1; 11 nucleotides match TRBD2. Germline V gives CDR1 SGHRS, CDR2 YFSETQ. The CDR3 has 14 residues. Germline trimming cut 6 bases from V and 10 bases from J; bases unmatched to any gene: 9. The CDR3 DNA is TGCGCCAGCACTTGGACTAGCGGGCTCGGAGAGCAGTTCTTC. Translation gives CASTWTSGLGEQFF.

V and J are TRBV20-1 and TRBJ2-3; possible D gene TRBD2, 7 bases. This CDR3 spans 14 amino acids. CDR1 is DFQATT, CDR2 SNEGSKA, per germline (reference sequence). Trimming left V 2 bases short and J 3 bases short, with 12 bases between. In nucleotides, the CDR3 is TGCAGTGCTAGACCCGGGGGGCGGACAGATACGCAGTATTTT. Residues: CSARPGGRTDTQYF.

The rearrangement joins TRBV30 to TRBJ2-2; the D gene is possibly TRBD1 (6 bases). CDR1 and CDR2 (germline): GTSNPN, SVGIG (reference sequence). V dropped 4 bases and J dropped 1 base, with 13 bases sitting between them. The CDR3 is 15 residues long. The CDR3 spells CAWTPRDKNTGELFF. DNA of the CDR3: TGTGCCTGGACCCCCCGGGACAAGAACACCGGGGAGCTGTTTTTT.

The gene calls are TRBV4-3 and TRBJ1-1; 7 positions agree with TRBD1. The germline V gene has CDR1 LGHNA and CDR2 YSLEER. V gave up 0 bases and J gave up 3 bases; unmatched junction bases: 10. The CDR3 extends over 17 amino acids. The CDR3 loop is CASSQDQQHRGDTEAFF. As DNA, the CDR3 is TGCGCCAGCAGCCAAGATCAGCAGCACAGGGGAGACACTGAAGCTTTCTTT.

The chain links TRBV3-1 to TRBJ2-5, with 7 bases aligning to TRBD2. This CDR3 comprises 14 residues. V was pared by 4 bases and J by 2 bases, with 4 bases of the junction left unmatched. Germline V lookup: CDR1 LGHDT, CDR2 YNNKEL (reference sequence). CDR3 DNA sequence: TGTGCCAGCAGCCCCCCGCGGGAGCAAGAGACCCAGTACTTC. The encoded protein is CASSPPREQETQYF.

This clonotype was recorded a few times. This chain connects TRBV28 to TRBJ1-5, with D uncertain. From germline, CDR1 is MDHEN and CDR2 SYDVKM. The CDR3 contains 13 residues. In DNA, the CDR3 is TGTGCGATTACAAAGACACGTCCGGCGCCCCAGCATTTT. Its protein is CAITKTRPAPQHF.

This clonotype came up a few times. This chain links TRBV28 with TRBJ2-5, with a tentative D call TRBD1 (5 bases). CDR1 and CDR2 (germline): MDHEN, SYDVKM. With 2 bases removed from V and 0 bases from J, the gap between germline ends came to 7 bases. This CDR3 has 14 residues. In DNA form, the CDR3 reads TGTGCCAGCAGTTTACAGGGCTACCAAGAGACCCAGTACTTC. Translation gives CASSLQGYQETQYF.

This clonotype has more than one count but fewer than ten. The gene calls are TRBV29-1 and TRBJ2-2, with TRBD1 matching over 7 bases. V gave up 0 bases and J gave up 6 bases; unmatched junction bases: 7. Germline CDR1 and CDR2: SQVTM and ANQGSEA. This CDR3 is built from 15 residues. CDR3 coding DNA: TGCAGCGTTGAAGAAGGGGGCATAAAGTCCGGGGAGCTGTTTTTT. This sequence encodes CSVEEGGIKSGELFF.

CDR3 coding DNA: TGCGCCAGCAGCTTGGTCGGGGGAGTCAACGTCGAGCAGTTCTTC. Translated, it gives CASSLVGGVNVEQFF. The chain couples TRBV5-1 to TRBJ2-1, with D possibly matching TRBD2 (6 bases). V dropped 0 bases and J dropped 10 bases, with 17 bases sitting between them. This CDR3 is 15 amino acids long. The germline V gene encodes CDR1 SGHRS and CDR2 YFSETQ.

This clonotype turned up a few times. The rearrangement joins TRBV4-3 to TRBJ2-7; D is unclear. The length of the CDR3 is 14 residues. V gave up 4 bases and J gave up 0 bases, with 10 bases separating them. Germline loops: CDR1 LGHNA, CDR2 YSLEER. The CDR3 region has the DNA TGCGCCAGCAGCCTGTATCCGAGCTCCTACGAGCAGTACTTC. Translation: CASSLYPSSYEQYF.